These 17 T cell receptor beta chains came from one sample sequenced in a study of neurological immune-mediated disorders. TCRdb re-called the 5' RACE reads through MiXCR, storing one row per CDR3 protein. This table holds around 130,000 distinct CDR3 sequences, approximately 3.2% found once. Sequenced: PBMCs. The receptors stem from a woman aged 25 to 39 with multiple sclerosis.

This clonotype was observed many times. The rearrangement joins TRBV5-1 to TRBJ2-1; weak D call: TRBD2 (6 bases). This CDR3 has 14 residues. Trimming removed 4 bases at V and 9 bases at J, with 17 bases between. Germline CDR1 reads SGHRS; CDR2 reads YFSETQ. DNA for the CDR3: TGCGCCAGCAGCGCCGGAGTTACGCGGGGTGAGCAGTTCTTC. It specifies CASSAGVTRGEQFF.

There are many counts of this clonotype. The chain is built from TRBV27 and TRBJ2-7, with D hard to call. The CDR3 is 14 amino acids. V was cut by 4 bases and J by 0 bases, with 10 bases left in between. The germline V gene encodes CDR1 MNHEY and CDR2 SMNVEV (reference sequence). The DNA of the CDR3 is TGTGCCAGCAGTTATGGTCCGACCTCCTACGAGCAGTACTTC. Translation: CASSYGPTSYEQYF.

This clonotype has more than one count but fewer than ten. The V call is TRBV15, the J call TRBJ2-5; D is ambiguous. The CDR3 consists of 17 residues. With 1 base removed from V and 4 bases from J, the gap between germline ends came to 19 bases. Per the germline V gene, CDR1 is LNHNV and CDR2 is YYDKDF (reference sequence). This chain's CDR3 is CATSRVVRRNEGETQYF. The CDR3, as DNA: TGTGCCACCAGCAGAGTAGTAAGGAGAAACGAAGGAGAGACCCAGTACTTC.

Many counts were recorded for this clonotype. The gene calls are TRBV6-5 and TRBJ2-5; 8 bases match TRBD1. The trim removed 5 bases at V and 2 bases at J, leaving 7 bases unmatched. The CDR3 spans 15 residues. Germline CDR1 MNHEY, CDR2 SVGAGI. The CDR3 region is CASSPRTGPQETQYF. The CDR3 DNA follows: TGTGCCAGCAGTCCACGGACAGGGCCACAAGAGACCCAGTACTTC.

This clonotype was observed at least ten times. V is TRBV7-8 and J is TRBJ1-5; D is unresolved. Trimming left V 0 bases short and J 6 bases short, with 9 bases between. This CDR3 has 14 residues. CDR1 is SGHVS, CDR2 FQNEAQ, per germline. CDR3: CASSLAGFGQPQHF. The CDR3 DNA sequence: TGTGCCAGCAGCTTAGCAGGGTTCGGTCAGCCCCAGCATTTT. Based on the CDR3 plus reference TRBV7-8 and TRBJ1-5, the full variable domain is GAGVSQSPRYKVAKRGQDVALRCDPISGHVSLFWYQQALGQGPEFLTYFQNEAQLDKSGLPSDRFFAERPEGSVSTLKIQRTQQEDSAVYLCASSLAGFGQPQHFGDGTRLSIL.

The sample holds many counts of this clonotype. V is TRBV7-9 and J is TRBJ2-7; no clear D. The CDR3 has 14 amino acids. The V gene lost 1 base and the J gene lost 2 bases, with 9 bases spanning the gap. Germline CDR1 and CDR2: SEHNR and FQNEAQ (reference sequence). The CDR3 reads CASSLVPGTYEQYF. The CDR3 region has the DNA TGTGCCAGCAGCTTAGTACCAGGAACCTACGAGCAGTACTTC.

The rearrangement uses TRBV10-2 and TRBJ2-7; 9 bases map to TRBD1. V lost 6 bases, J lost 5 bases, and 8 bases stayed unmatched. Per germline, CDR1 WSHSY and CDR2 SAAADI. This CDR3 is built from 14 residues. CDR3 nucleotides: TGCGCCAGCAGGCTACCGGGACAGGGTAACGAGCAGTACTTC. Translated, it gives CASRLPGQGNEQYF.

At least ten counts were recorded for this clonotype. The chain combines TRBV20-1 with TRBJ1-1, with a possible D match to TRBD1 (5 bases). The V gene's germline CDR1 is DFQATT and CDR2 SNEGSKA (reference sequence). CDR3 size: 13 residues. V gave up 3 bases and J gave up 1 base, with 9 bases separating them. The CDR3 DNA sequence: TGCAGTGCTAGTTGGGGACCGAACACTGAAGCTTTCTTT. This encodes CSASWGPNTEAFF.

The table lists this clonotype with many counts. The CDR3 DNA is TGTGCCAGCAGTTTATCGAGAGGGACAGGGGAAAAACTGTTTTTT. Its translation is CASSLSRGTGEKLFF. The chain is built from TRBV27 and TRBJ1-4; TRBD1 agrees at 9 bases. The CDR3 is 15 residues long. J gave up 8 bases and V 0 bases, and 4 bases lay outside the gene matches. Germline CDR1 reads MNHEY; CDR2 reads SMNVEV (reference sequence).

This clonotype came up many times. In DNA form, the CDR3 reads TGTGCCAGCAGCTTAGAGGGTGGGGCGTGGGAAAAACTGTTTTTT. It codes for CASSLEGGAWEKLFF. The V call is TRBV7-2, the J call TRBJ1-4; weak D call: TRBD1 (5 bases). Deletions cut 1 base from V and 8 bases from J, with 14 bases between. This CDR3 is 15 amino acids long. The germline V gene encodes CDR1 SGHTA and CDR2 FQGNSA.

A word on this clonotype: This may be a read error, as it is one base from a much larger clone. This chain connects TRBV7-9 to TRBJ2-5, with TRBD1 matching over 10 bases. The CDR3 totals 13 residues. Germline-derived CDR1 and CDR2 are SEHNR and FQNEAQ (reference sequence). The J segment lost 12 bases and the V segment lost 5 bases, leaving 9 bases of the junction unmatched. This CDR3 reads CASSRDRGMAKYF. The CDR3 bases are TGTGCCAGCAGCCGGGACAGGGGTATGGCCAAGTACTTC.

This clonotype was seen many times. The CDR3 region has the DNA TGCAGTGCGGTGCAAGAGACCCAGTACTTC. Translating it yields CSAVQETQYF. J is TRBJ2-5 and V is TRBV20-1; no definite D call. In germline, CDR1 is DFQATT, CDR2 SNEGSKA (reference sequence). The length of the CDR3 is 10 residues. Trimming shortened V by 6 bases and J by 2 bases, and 4 bases separated the two germline ends.

This clonotype occurred many times. The chain links TRBV20-1 to TRBJ1-1; possibly TRBD1 for D (5 bases). Trimming shortened V by 6 bases and J by 3 bases, and 8 bases separated the two germline ends. Looked up from germline, CDR1 is DFQATT and CDR2 is SNEGSKA (reference sequence). This CDR3 is 11 amino acids long. The CDR3 is CSAFRDTEAFF. As DNA, the CDR3 is TGCAGTGCCTTCAGGGACACTGAAGCTTTCTTT.

The V gene is TRBV27, the J gene TRBJ2-7, with unresolved D. Germline-derived CDR1 and CDR2 are MNHEY and SMNVEV (reference sequence). Trimming took 1 base from V and 4 from J, leaving 11 bases between them. The CDR3 extends over 14 amino acids. CDR3 DNA: TGTGCCAGCAGTTTATGGCAGGTCCCGTACGAGCAGTACTTC. It translates to CASSLWQVPYEQYF.

In this sample, this clonotype turned up many times. The chain combines TRBV10-3 with TRBJ2-2, with 11 bases identical to TRBD1. CDR1 is ENHRY and CDR2 is SYGVKD in the germline V gene. J was trimmed by 6 bases and V by 6 bases; bases with no gene match: 3. CDR3 length: 14 amino acids. The CDR3 nucleotides are TGTGCCATCAGGCCGGGACAGGGGGCCGGGGAGCTGTTTTTT. Its protein is CAIRPGQGAGELFF.

This clonotype came up many times. The J gene is TRBJ2-5, the V gene TRBV20-1, with TRBD1 identical over 8 bases. Germline V lookup: CDR1 DFQATT, CDR2 SNEGSKA (reference sequence). V lost 4 bases to trimming and J lost 5 bases; unmatched junction nucleotides: 6. This CDR3 has 13 residues. The CDR3 DNA reads as TGCAGTGCTATGGCAGGGGGCTTCGAGACCCAGTACTTC. Protein sequence: CSAMAGGFETQYF.

This clonotype has a count of ten or more. The chain is built from TRBV20-1 and TRBJ1-2, with D possibly matching TRBD1 (6 bases). CDR1 and CDR2 from the germline V gene are DFQATT and SNEGSKA (reference sequence). CDR3 length: 15 residues. V gave up 3 bases and J gave up 2 bases, with 16 bases separating them. CDR3 loop: CSASLSGGPNYGYTF. CDR3 bases: TGCAGTGCTAGCCTCTCCGGGGGCCCCAACTATGGCTACACCTTC.